This is a list of T cell receptor beta chains from one sample in a study of T-cell memory formation after mild COVID-19. TCRdb reprocessed the 5' RACE reads via MiXCR and lists one record per CDR3 protein. The sample lists 150,000 to 200,000 distinct CDR3 sequences, approximately 17% occurring once. The sample comprised PBMCs or a T cell subset sorted from them (not recorded which). The source of these receptors is a man between 18 and 35 years old who had mild COVID-19 (a few samples of this study predate the infection). Cell type and time point are not known. Both conserved end residues are part of each CDR3.

TRBV5-4	CASSFIYGGRGKNIQYF
TRBV4-3	CASSQSGNNYGYTF
TRBV12-3/TRBV12-4	CASSNQRGTGELFF
TRBV5-1	CASSGGSGGGETQYF
TRBV11-2	CASARDRGTDTQYF
TRBV20-1	CSARDGREADTQYF
TRBV5-6	CASSFGLLYEQYF
TRBV7-2	CASKPYAGTGWGGYTF
TRBV7-6	CASSTRGAGNTIYF
TRBV3-1	CASSHESRQQYF
TRBV7-9	CASSRTLWASNYGYTF
TRBV6-5	CASSYDGRINGYTF
TRBV7-9	CASSPRGSTYNEQFF
TRBV20-1	CSARQEETQYF
TRBV29-1	CSVAGKDQPQHF
TRBV6-5	CASSYSRSSGGDTQYF
TRBV11-1	CASSLGTANIQYF
TRBV27	CASSGRTANTEAFF
TRBV19	CASSIVQDYRYGYTF
TRBV5-1	CASSQRGDTEAFF
TRBV6-5	CASSRGPSTDTQYF
TRBV7-2	CASSLGGGGADEQFF
TRBV5-1	CASSLGARQGGYTF
TRBV6-2/TRBV6-3	CASSQPGTGGTGELFF
TRBV5-1	CASSYDTAGGYTF
TRBV30	CAWSLHRYTEAFF
TRBV7-8	CASSRKRARGQDGELFF
TRBV5-1	CASSLDYTEAFF
TRBV7-2	CASSTRTQAYGYTF
TRBV20-1	CSARDPNRPNTEAFF
TRBV3-1	CASSRNEQDRGGEAFF
TRBV7-2	CASSFAGGPSDTQYF
TRBV10-3	CAIRDAGATEAFF
TRBV4-2	CASSQGKTSGGEYNEQFF
TRBV6-5	CASSWSGNYNSPLHF
TRBV3-1	CASSQGGRYSPLHF
TRBV20-1	CSARKDSDQPQHF
TRBV25-1	CASSESGQGENYGYTF
TRBV18	CASSPEVGQGERNEQFF
TRBV11-2	CASSLELAFYGYTF
TRBV4-3	CASSPGRASLVNIQYF
TRBV5-1	CASRREGSEAFF
TRBV10-2	CASNEVGGLIGDEQFF
TRBV6-5	CASSYSIGQGIAKLFF
TRBV5-1	CASSLESRGVGTDTQYF
TRBV2	CASRNTDEAFF
TRBV6-5	CASSSRTGGGQPQHF
TRBV12-3/TRBV12-4	CASSPGRGDEQFF